This T cell receptor beta chain emerged from a study of response to subunit inactivated influenza vaccine. The study's findings and limits: Each seasonal influenza vaccination, the authors suggested, recruits few new T cells.

This CDR3 spans 15 amino acids. Germline lookup yields CDR1 MDHEN and CDR2 SYDVKM. Trimming pared 6 bases from V and 0 bases from J, leaving 12 bases between. TCRdb re-called the RT-PCR reads through MiXCR, storing one row per CDR3 protein. The data contain roughly 190,000 distinct CDR3 sequences, about an eighth of them singletons. Note on this clonotype: What it binds is unknown.

The data were also submitted as part of a second study, on T cells expressing NK-cell markers. This second study notes: TCR beta cDNA was generated via 5'RACE template switching incorporating UMIs. An anti-gamma-delta TCR antibody was added in several experiments. It restricted sorting to alpha-beta TCR-expressing T cells. In a group of several donors, dominant NKG2C+ clonotypes represented 1.0-7.0% of CD8+ T cells. Specificity for HCMV among expanded NKG2C+ T cell clones was not established.

The V gene is TRBV28, the J gene TRBJ2-1; possibly TRBD1 or TRBD2 for D (5 bases each). The receptor was derived from a man aged 45-65 years who received an inactivated influenza vaccine. The specimen was CD8+ T cells sorted from PBMCs, collected roughly 12 days after vaccination. In DNA form, the CDR3 reads TGTGCCAGCAGCAAGTGGGGGAGCTCCTACAATGAGCAGTTCTTC. Translated, it gives CASSKWGSSYNEQFF.